This entry lists 25 T cell receptor beta chains sequenced from one sample in a study of control samples from healthy donors and cancer patients. Clones were sequenced by immunoSEQ multiplex PCR, and TCRdb holds only the in-frame ones, with some missing. The table includes 110,000 or so clones, roughly 91% detected once. Sequences were obtained from blood. These receptor sequences come from a woman in her forties or fifties in good health.

The rearrangement uses TRBV18 and TRBJ2-1; D could derive from TRBD1 or TRBD2 (6 bases each). The CDR3 has 15 amino acids. Germline lookup yields CDR1 KGHSH and CDR2 LQKENI. The V and J ends lost 3 bases and 3 bases respectively, with 12 bases between them. The CDR3 nucleotides are TGTGCCAGCTCACCGAACGGGGGCGACTACAATGAGCAGTTCTTC. This translates into CASSPNGGDYNEQFF.

The V and J genes are TRBV27 and TRBJ2-1, with 12 bases fitting TRBD2. The CDR3 consists of 16 residues. Germline V CDR1 and CDR2: MNHEY, SMNVEV (reference sequence). V gave up 5 bases and J gave up 3 bases; unmatched junction bases: 5. The CDR3 coding sequence is TGTGCCAGCAGTGGCTTACTAGCGGGGGGCTACAATGAGCAGTTCTTC. Translating gives CASSGLLAGGYNEQFF.

The chain employs TRBV5-1 and TRBJ2-1, with a weak D call TRBD1 (6 bases). Trimming took 4 bases from V and 9 from J, leaving 11 bases between them. In germline, CDR1 is SGHRS, CDR2 YFSETQ. The length of the CDR3 is 12 residues. The CDR3, as DNA: TGCGCCAGCAGCCAACAGGGTATTGAGCAGTTCTTC. It is translated as CASSQQGIEQFF.

V and J are TRBV30 and TRBJ2-7; D is undetermined. The germline V and J ends were trimmed by 5 bases and 6 bases, with 11 bases remaining between them. Germline V CDR1 and CDR2: GTSNPN, SVGIG (reference sequence). The CDR3 contains 11 residues. CDR3 amino acids: CAWGQAVEQYF. The CDR3 DNA sequence: TGTGCCTGGGGGCAGGCGGTCGAGCAGTACTTC. Complete variable domain (other parts from reference TRBV30 and TRBJ2-7): SQTIHQWPATLVQPVGSPLSLECTVEGTSNPNLYWYRQAAGRGLQLLFYSVGIGQISSEVPQNLSASRPQDRQFILSSKKLLLSDSGFYLCAWGQAVEQYFGPGTRLTVT.

The rearrangement uses TRBV2 and TRBJ1-6; TRBD1 agrees at 9 bases. V was pared by 0 bases and J by 8 bases, with 2 bases of the junction left unmatched. CDR1 is SNHLY, CDR2 FYNNEI, per germline. The CDR3 is 15 amino acids. The CDR3 protein is CASSEAGQGYSPLHF. The CDR3 DNA follows: TGTGCCAGCAGTGAAGCGGGACAGGGCTATTCACCCCTCCACTTT.

The chain is built from TRBV25-1 and TRBJ1-6; tentatively, D is TRBD1 (6 bases). V was pared by 5 bases and J by 11 bases, with 13 bases between. Germline V gene data show CDR1 as MGHDK and CDR2 as SYGVNS. This CDR3 has 13 residues. The CDR3 DNA is TGTGCCAGCAGTCCGGACAGCTGGACACCCCTCCACTTT. This sequence encodes CASSPDSWTPLHF.

The chain recombines TRBV19 with TRBJ2-5, with 9 nucleotides matching TRBD1. The J segment lost 2 bases and the V segment lost 6 bases, leaving 4 bases of the junction unmatched. Germline V gene data show CDR1 as LNHDA and CDR2 as SQIVND (reference sequence). The CDR3 totals 14 residues. The CDR3 reads CASSDRGGQETQYF. The CDR3 nucleotides are TGTGCCAGTAGCGACAGGGGGGGTCAAGAGACCCAGTACTTC.

This clone is medium-sized. The J gene is TRBJ1-1, the V gene TRBV12-5; D is unresolved. Trimming took off 7 bases at V and 3 bases at J, with 12 bases between the two ends. CDR3 length equals 13 residues. Per the germline V gene, CDR1 is LGHNT and CDR2 is FRNRAP. Here the CDR3 reads CASVSVGDTEAFF. The CDR3 DNA follows: TGTGCTAGTGTAAGCGTTGGAGACACTGAAGCTTTCTTT.

As to this clone: This sample includes further DNA sequences coding for the same CDR3. The chain is built from TRBV9 and TRBJ1-1, with D possibly TRBD1 on 5 matching bases. Trimming left V 2 bases short and J 5 bases short, with 10 bases between. CDR3 size: 13 residues. CDR1 and CDR2 (germline): SGDLS, YYNGEE. The CDR3 is CASSVQGRTEAFF. In DNA form, the CDR3 reads TGTGCCAGCAGCGTTCAGGGCCGGACTGAAGCTTTCTTT.

The rearrangement uses TRBV5-1 and TRBJ1-1; D is undetermined. This CDR3 spans 13 amino acids. Germline CDR1 reads SGHRS; CDR2 reads YFSETQ. Trimming cost V 2 bases and J 7 bases, with 12 bases left between them. The CDR3 sequence: CASSFWVGSEAFF. CDR3 DNA sequence: TGCGCCAGCAGCTTTTGGGTTGGGAGTGAAGCTTTCTTT.

This clone showed up just once. V and J are TRBV30 and TRBJ2-2; D call uncertain. The V end lost 3 bases, the J end lost 5 bases, and 19 bases lay between the germline ends. CDR3 size: 16 residues. Germline CDR1 reads GTSNPN; CDR2 reads SVGIG (reference sequence). CDR3 in amino acids: CAWSAVPPFGTGELFF. CDR3 DNA sequence: TGTGCCTGGAGCGCCGTCCCCCCATTCGGTACCGGGGAGCTGTTTTTT.

The J gene is TRBJ2-2, the V gene TRBV4-1, with D possibly matching TRBD1 (5 bases). The CDR3 has 15 amino acids. CDR1 is MGHRA and CDR2 is YSYEKL in the germline V gene. With 3 bases removed from V and 5 bases from J, the gap between germline ends came to 13 bases. CDR3 in amino acids: CASSHSTERTGELFF. DNA of the CDR3: TGCGCCAGCAGCCATTCGACAGAGAGGACCGGGGAGCTGTTTTTT.

The chain's CDR3 is CASSGIGWGYTF. The CDR3 nucleotides are TGTGCCAGCAGCGGCATAGGCTGGGGCTACACCTTC. The gene calls are TRBV5-4 and TRBJ1-2; D is ambiguous. In germline, CDR1 is SGHNT, CDR2 YYREEE (reference sequence). V was pared by 4 bases and J by 8 bases, with 12 bases between. The CDR3 sequence is 12 residues long.

This clone has just one count. The chain links TRBV9 to TRBJ2-1, with D possibly TRBD2 on 5 matching bases. This CDR3 region has 15 residues. The V end was cut by 4 bases, the J end by 7 bases, with 18 bases between. CDR1 SGDLS and CDR2 YYNGEE come from the germline V gene. Here the CDR3 reads CASSPEGQRRNEQFF. The CDR3 DNA reads as TGTGCCAGCAGCCCCGAGGGCCAGCGAAGGAATGAGCAGTTCTTC.

The chain is built from TRBV11-2 and TRBJ1-1, with 11 bases fitting TRBD1. The CDR3 runs 15 residues. The V gene end was trimmed by 5 bases and the J gene end by 5 bases; junction bases not matched to a gene: 7. The V gene's germline CDR1 is SGHAT and CDR2 FQNNGV. The CDR3 region is CASSDPGTGGTEAFF. In DNA, the CDR3 is TGTGCCAGCAGCGATCCCGGGACAGGGGGAACTGAAGCTTTCTTT.

This chain joins TRBV30 and TRBJ2-2, with unresolved D. This CDR3 contains 15 residues. V shed 3 bases and J shed 1 base, with 12 bases lying between them. Germline V gene sequence: CDR1 GTSNPN, CDR2 SVGIG (reference sequence). The CDR3 region has the DNA TGTGCCTGGAGCCCTGGTCTCCTGAACACCGGGGAGCTGTTTTTT. Residues: CAWSPGLLNTGELFF.

The chain uses TRBV7-2 and TRBJ1-6, with D possibly TRBD1 on 6 matching bases. This CDR3 spans 15 amino acids. The V end was cut by 1 base, the J end by 9 bases, with 13 bases between. Germline V lookup: CDR1 SGHTA, CDR2 FQGNSA. CDR3 DNA sequence: TGTGCCAGCAGCTTAGTCTGGGGGGCCGGTTCACCCCTCCACTTT. As protein: CASSLVWGAGSPLHF.

CDR3 sequence: CASSLWTPNTEAFF. The DNA for the CDR3 is TGTGCCAGCAGCTTGTGGACACCTAACACTGAAGCTTTCTTT. The chain joins TRBV5-4 to TRBJ1-1; D might be TRBD1 (5 bases). CDR1 is SGHNT and CDR2 is YYREEE in the germline V gene (reference sequence). CDR3 length equals 14 residues. The V gene lost 1 base and the J gene lost 2 bases, with 9 bases spanning the gap. Supplemented by reference TRBV5-4 and TRBJ1-1, the full variable domain reads ETGVTQSPTHLIKTRGQQVTLRCSSQSGHNTVSWYQQALGQGPQFIFQYYREEENGRGNFPPRFSGLQFPNYSSELNVNALELDDSALYLCASSLWTPNTEAFFGQGTRLTVV.

The table lists this clone with a count of one. The chain carries TRBV9 and TRBJ2-7; TRBD2 aligns across 14 bases. The CDR3 loop spans 16 amino acids. Germline assignment: CDR1 SGDLS and CDR2 YYNGEE. Losses at the gene ends were 3 bases for V and 2 bases for J; bases not matched to a gene: 4. CDR3 nucleotides: TGTGCCAGCAGCGCCGGACTAGCGGGGGGTGCCTACGAGCAGTACTTC. Translation: CASSAGLAGGAYEQYF.

The genes are TRBV30 and TRBJ2-1; 8 bases line up with TRBD1. CDR3 length: 17 amino acids. Germline V gene lookup returns CDR1 GTSNPN and CDR2 SVGIG (reference sequence). After removal of 1 base from V and 0 bases from J, the junction contained 8 bases not matched to a gene. This CDR3 is CAWSGGQGASSYNEQFF. The CDR3 DNA reads TGTGCCTGGAGTGGTGGGCAGGGGGCAAGCTCCTACAATGAGCAGTTCTTC.

J is TRBJ1-6 and V is TRBV11-2; D not resolved. Germline CDR1 reads SGHAT; CDR2 reads FQNNGV. The CDR3 spans 17 residues. V was trimmed by 5 bases and J by 8 bases, leaving 22 bases between them. This CDR3 reads CASSPFLLQKKYSPLHF. In nucleotides, the CDR3 is TGTGCCAGCAGCCCATTCCTCTTACAGAAGAAATATTCACCCCTCCACTTT. The complete variable domain, with remaining parts taken from reference TRBV11-2 and TRBJ1-6, reads EAGVAQSPRYKIIEKRQSVAFWCNPISGHATLYWYQQILGQGPKLLIQFQNNGVVDDSQLPKDRFSAERLKGVDSTLKIQPAKLEDSAVYLCASSPFLLQKKYSPLHFGNGTRLTVT.

V and J are TRBV10-3 and TRBJ2-6, with 7 bases lining up with TRBD2. Germline lookup yields CDR1 ENHRY and CDR2 SYGVKD. Trimming at V came to 0 bases and at J to 0 bases, leaving 8 bases not matched to a gene. This CDR3 spans 19 amino acids. The CDR3 loop is CAISESIGSGGSGANVLTF. DNA of the CDR3: TGTGCCATCAGTGAGTCGATAGGTTCGGGGGGCTCTGGGGCCAACGTCCTGACTTTC.

This clone appeared a few times. The rearrangement links TRBV2 to TRBJ2-7; 11 positions match TRBD2. CDR3 size: 17 residues. Trimming took 5 bases from V and 0 from J; bases not matched to a gene: 9. Germline CDR1 is SNHLY and CDR2 is FYNNEI. CDR3 DNA: TGTGCCAGCAGTAGACTAGCGGGGACCCCTAGCTCCTACGAGCAGTACTTC. This encodes CASSRLAGTPSSYEQYF.

This clone was seen a handful of times. The chain recombines TRBV11-2 with TRBJ2-5, with 9 nucleotides matching TRBD2. CDR1 and CDR2 (germline): SGHAT, FQNNGV. This CDR3 has 17 residues. J gave up 4 bases and V 1 base, and 10 bases lay outside the gene matches. CDR3 in DNA: TGTGCCAGCAGCTTAGGGGGGAGCGGGAGGACGACAGAGACCCAGTACTTC. This gives the protein CASSLGGSGRTTETQYF.

This chain connects TRBV9 to TRBJ1-1, with D possibly matching TRBD1 (5 bases). Germline V gene sequence: CDR1 SGDLS, CDR2 YYNGEE. The CDR3 extends over 15 amino acids. With 3 bases removed from V and 4 bases from J, the gap between germline ends came to 16 bases. The DNA for the CDR3 is TGTGCCAGCAGCGCGACAGTCTTCGTGAGCACTGAAGCTTTCTTT. Translation: CASSATVFVSTEAFF.